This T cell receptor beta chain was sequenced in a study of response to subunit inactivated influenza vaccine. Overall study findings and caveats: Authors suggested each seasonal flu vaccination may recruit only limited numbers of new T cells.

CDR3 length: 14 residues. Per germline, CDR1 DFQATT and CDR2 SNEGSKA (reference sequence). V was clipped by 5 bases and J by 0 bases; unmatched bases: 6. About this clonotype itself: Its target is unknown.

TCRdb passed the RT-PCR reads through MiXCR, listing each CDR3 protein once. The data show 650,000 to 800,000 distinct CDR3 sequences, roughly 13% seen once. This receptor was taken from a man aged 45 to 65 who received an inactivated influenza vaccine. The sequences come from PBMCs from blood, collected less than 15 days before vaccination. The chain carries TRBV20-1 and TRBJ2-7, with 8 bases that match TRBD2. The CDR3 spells CSAPLTSGSYEQYF. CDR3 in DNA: TGCAGTGCTCCCCTCACTAGCGGCTCCTACGAGCAGTACTTC.